The rows below give T cell receptor beta chains drawn from one sample of a study of cytomegalovirus exposure and HLA in healthy donors. Generated by immunoSEQ multiplex PCR, the TCRdb table keeps only in-frame clones and is missing some. The sample carries more than 60,000 clones, around 76% recorded once. The sample consisted of PBMCs. These receptors came from a man younger than 35 in good health and CMV-seronegative. Both conserved end residues are part of each CDR3. The D gene is left open where the match is weak. Size tells how often a clone was seen (once, few, many) or the class of an expanded clone, and some rows leave it out.

D	J	size	V	CDR3	DNA
TRBD1	TRBJ1-2	once	TRBV5-1	CASSLGTGYGYTF	TGCGCCAGCAGCCTCGGGACAGGCTATGGCTACACCTTC
TRBD1	TRBJ1-1	few	TRBV5-1	CASSFNTGTGDTEAFF	TGCGCCAGCAGCTTCAATACCGGGACAGGGGACACTGAAGCTTTCTTT
TRBD2	TRBJ2-7	once	TRBV7-2	CASSFSGGYEQYF	TGTGCCAGCAGCTTTTCGGGGGGCTACGAGCAGTACTTC
.	TRBJ1-2	.	TRBV7-2	CASSPRRDGGYTF	TGTGCCAGCAGCCCGAGGAGGGACGGTGGCTACACCTTC
TRBD1	TRBJ1-5	.	TRBV19	CASRPPAGGTFQPQHF	TGTGCCAGTAGGCCCCCCGCAGGGGGCACCTTTCAGCCCCAGCATTTT
TRBD2	TRBJ2-3	medium-sized	TRBV6-4	CASSETSGGTDTQYF	TGTGCCAGCAGTGAGACTAGCGGGGGCACAGATACGCAGTATTTT
.	TRBJ1-1	few	TRBV7-3	CASSLTGGTEAFF	TGTGCCAGCAGCCTCACCGGGGGCACTGAAGCTTTCTTT
TRBD1	TRBJ2-5	.	TRBV4-1	CASSQEQGGNRQYF	TGCGCCAGCAGCCAAGAACAGGGGGGAAACCGGCAGTACTTC
TRBD1	TRBJ1-2	few	TRBV6-6	CASSYPIRGQGNGYTF	TGTGCCAGCAGTTACCCGATAAGGGGACAGGGGAATGGCTACACCTTC
TRBD1	TRBJ2-1	.	TRBV7-2	CASSYQGVEQFF	TGTGCCAGCAGCTATCAGGGGGTTGAGCAGTTCTTC
.	TRBJ1-4	few	TRBV4-3	CASSQESRGYEKLFF	TGCGCCAGCAGCCAAGAAAGCAGGGGTTATGAAAAACTGTTTTTT
TRBD2	TRBJ2-3	.	TRBV7-9	CASSSGLAGSTDTQYF	TGTGCCAGCAGCTCCGGACTAGCGGGGAGCACAGATACGCAGTATTTT
.	TRBJ1-6	.	TRBV30	CAWRPGVSSPLHF	TGTGCCTGGAGGCCAGGGGTGAGTTCACCCCTCCACTTT
TRBD1	TRBJ1-4	.	TRBV30	CAWSSGTGNEKLFF	TGTGCCTGGAGTTCCGGGACAGGGAATGAAAAACTGTTTTTT
TRBD2	TRBJ2-1	.	TRBV19	CASSIHSSGGRNEQFF	TGTGCCAGTAGTATTCATTCTAGCGGGGGTCGGAATGAACAGTTCTTC
.	TRBJ2-3	.	TRBV27	CASSFGGAPPTDTQYF	TGTGCCAGCAGTTTTGGTGGGGCCCCCCCCACAGATACGCAGTATTTT
.	TRBJ2-3	few	TRBV7-8	CASSARLDTQYF	TGTGCCAGCAGCGCCCGACTAGATACGCAGTATTTT
.	TRBJ1-5	.	TRBV5-6	CASSRAGGQPQHF	TGTGCCAGCAGCCGAGCCGGTGGTCAGCCCCAGCATTTT
.	TRBJ1-1	.	TRBV7-9	CASSLESGGAFF	TGTGCCAGCAGCTTAGAGTCTGGAGGGGCTTTCTTT
TRBD2	TRBJ2-5	.	TRBV2	CASSEGLALVETQYF	TGTGCCAGCAGTGAAGGACTAGCCTTAGTAGAGACCCAGTACTTC
TRBD2	TRBJ2-3	.	TRBV7-2	CASSSKRGGDTQYF	TGTGCCAGCAGCTCCAAGCGGGGGGGAGATACGCAGTATTTT
.	TRBJ1-3	.	TRBV7-3	CASSLTADSGNTIYF	TGTGCCAGCAGCTTAACGGCCGACTCTGGAAACACCATATATTTT
TRBD2	TRBJ2-5	.	TRBV5-5	CASSFRGGGRAETQYF	TGTGCCAGCAGCTTCCGGGGGGGCGGCAGGGCCGAGACCCAGTACTTC
TRBD1	TRBJ1-4	few	TRBV6-5	CASRTDRGRNEKLFF	TGTGCCAGCAGGACCGACAGGGGGCGAAATGAAAAACTGTTTTTT
.	TRBJ1-4	.	TRBV28	CASSLTGLTNEKLFF	TGTGCCAGCAGTTTAACAGGGCTAACTAATGAAAAACTGTTTTTT
.	TRBJ2-2	.	TRBV19	CASSMAGAPGELFF	TGTGCCAGTAGTATGGCAGGGGCTCCCGGGGAGCTGTTTTTT
.	TRBJ1-2	.	TRBV2	CASSEQFYGYTF	TGTGCCAGCAGTGAACAGTTCTATGGCTACACCTTC
.	TRBJ1-1	few	TRBV6-1	CASSEGAGFMNTEAFF	TGTGCCAGCAGTGAAGGGGCGGGGTTCATGAACACTGAAGCTTTCTTT
.	TRBJ2-2	few	TRBV7-2	CASSGSGGKGSGELFF	TGTGCCAGCAGCGGGTCGGGGGGCAAGGGGTCCGGGGAGCTGTTTTTT
TRBD2	TRBJ2-2	.	TRBV9	CASSVGQAGGLGGELFF	TGTGCCAGCAGCGTAGGACAAGCGGGGGGGCTCGGCGGGGAGCTGTTTTTT
TRBD1	TRBJ1-1	.	TRBV5-4	CASSSQGERTEAFF	TGTGCCAGCAGCTCGCAGGGGGAGAGGACTGAAGCTTTCTTT
.	TRBJ2-2	.	TRBV27	CASEISFDTGELFF	TGTGCCAGCGAGATAAGCTTTGACACCGGGGAGCTGTTTTTT
.	TRBJ2-5	few	TRBV7-2	CASNLWRREETQYF	TGTGCCAGCAACCTATGGCGGAGGGAAGAGACCCAGTACTTC
TRBD2	TRBJ2-5	.	TRBV9	CASSPRAGGNIQETQYF	TGTGCCAGCAGCCCCCGGGCGGGGGGGAATATCCAAGAGACCCAGTACTTC
.	TRBJ1-4	few	TRBV28	CASSFVGHSDEKLFF	TGTGCCAGCAGTTTTGTGGGACACTCGGATGAAAAACTGTTTTTT
.	TRBJ1-2	few	TRBV28	CASSLSQGFYGYTF	TGTGCCAGCAGTTTATCGCAGGGGTTCTATGGCTACACCTTC
.	TRBJ2-6	.	TRBV9	CASSVRQVGSGANVLTF	TGTGCCAGCAGCGTACGGCAGGTGGGCTCTGGGGCCAACGTCCTGACTTTC